One sample yielded the 28 T cell receptor beta chains listed below, sequenced in a study of blood T cells in healthy people across ages. The use of a sample-barcoded 5' primer and a J-beta primer mix characterized a second PCR of about 6 to 11 cycles. MiXCR, applied by TCRdb to the 5' RACE reads, yields one record per CDR3 protein. The sample lists about 1.7 million distinct CDR3 sequences; approximately 30% were seen once. The sequencing input was blood. The receptors derive from a woman aged 30 to 39 in good health.

This clonotype came up a few times. A much larger clone is a single base away; this may be a read error. This rearrangement joins TRBV28 to TRBJ1-2; D unresolved. CDR3 size: 13 residues. Germline V CDR1 and CDR2: MDHEN, SYDVKM. The CDR3 spells CACRPGTRGGYTF. Written as DNA, the CDR3 is TGTGCCTGCAGACCGGGCACCCGGGGAGGCTACACCTTC.

This clonotype appeared many times. V is TRBV7-7 and J is TRBJ2-5; D perhaps matches TRBD1 (6 bases). Between the trimmed V and J ends, which lost 6 bases and 3 bases, there was a span of 11 bases. This CDR3 spans 13 amino acids. The germline V gene has CDR1 SSHAT and CDR2 FNYEAQ (reference sequence). Here the CDR3 reads CASSFGQKETQYF. Here the CDR3 DNA reads TGTGCCAGCAGTTTCGGACAGAAAGAGACCCAGTACTTC.

The chain employs TRBV4-1 and TRBJ1-3, with D hard to call. Trimming left V 1 base short and J 4 bases short, with 11 bases between. The CDR3 runs to 15 residues. Germline CDR1 reads MGHRA; CDR2 reads YSYEKL. The CDR3 DNA sequence: TGCGCCAGCAGCCAAGCCTCCCTAGTCGGAAACACCATATATTTT. Its translation is CASSQASLVGNTIYF.

With respect to this clonotype: Compared with germline, one end of the junction differs, possibly owing to a read error. The rearrangement links TRBV7-9 to TRBJ2-1; 13 bases agree with TRBD2. CDR1 is SEHNR, CDR2 FQNEAQ, per germline (reference sequence). The CDR3 runs to 18 residues. For the CDR3, the DNA is TGTGCCAGCAGCTTGGGGACCGTGACTAGCGGGGGGTACAATGGGCAGTTCTTC. It yields the protein CASSLGTVTSGGYNGQFF.

V is TRBV2 and J is TRBJ2-1; unclear D gene. The CDR3 length is 13 residues. The germline V and J ends were trimmed by 3 bases and 5 bases, with 8 bases remaining between them. From germline, CDR1 is SNHLY and CDR2 FYNNEI. The CDR3 here is CASSDRSDNEQFF. CDR3 coding DNA: TGTGCCAGCAGTGATAGGTCCGACAATGAGCAGTTCTTC.

The CDR3, as DNA: TGTGCCACCAGTGACCCCGGTAGGCGGGAAGGCCAGTTCTTC. Its protein product is CATSDPGRREGQFF. The rearrangement joins TRBV24-1 to TRBJ2-5; TRBD2 is a possible D gene (6 bases). The DNA end favors TRBJ2-1, so the J call may be wrong. Germline V lookup: CDR1 KGHDR, CDR2 SFDVKD. The CDR3 has 14 amino acids.

The sample holds a few counts of this clonotype. The V and J genes are TRBV12-3 or TRBV12-4 and TRBJ1-6, with TRBD1 as a possible D gene (5 bases). The CDR3 consists of 14 residues. The V end was cut by 7 bases, the J end by 7 bases, with 14 bases between. This chain's CDR3 is CASTWGGRNSPLHF. The DNA of the CDR3 is TGTGCCAGCACCTGGGGGGGGAGGAATTCACCCCTCCACTTT.

This clonotype was seen only a few times. V usage is TRBV14 and J usage is TRBJ1-4, with TRBD1 as a possible D gene (5 bases). The V and J ends lost 0 bases and 2 bases respectively, with 10 bases between them. This CDR3 region has 16 residues. The germline V gene encodes CDR1 SGHDN and CDR2 FVKESK. The CDR3 sequence: CASSQDSGATNEKLFF. CDR3 in DNA: TGTGCCAGCAGCCAAGATAGTGGGGCGACTAATGAAAAACTGTTTTTT.

The gene calls are TRBV12-5 and TRBJ1-2; D is possibly TRBD1 (5 bases). The CDR3 is made up of 13 amino acids. V dropped 2 bases and J dropped 6 bases, with 10 bases sitting between them. Germline V gene lookup returns CDR1 LGHNT and CDR2 FRNRAP. For the CDR3, the DNA is TGTGCTAGTGGTTTGTTACAGGTAGATGGCTACACCTTC. It codes for CASGLLQVDGYTF.

This clonotype was seen more than once but under ten times. The chain joins TRBV7-9 to TRBJ2-3, with D maybe TRBD2 (6 bases). The CDR3 is 12 amino acids. CDR1 and CDR2 (germline): SEHNR, FQNEAQ (reference sequence). V was clipped by 8 bases and J by 5 bases, with 11 bases between them. The DNA for the CDR3 is TGTGCCAGCGTGGAGGGAATAGATACGCAGTATTTT. It specifies CASVEGIDTQYF. Supplemented by reference TRBV7-9 and TRBJ2-3, the full variable domain reads DTGVSQNPRHKITKRGQNVTFRCDPISEHNRLYWYRQTLGQGPEFLTYFQNEAQLEKSRLLSDRFSAERPKGSFSTLEIQRTEQGDSAMYLCASVEGIDTQYFGPGTRLTVL.

This clonotype turned up a few times. The V call is TRBV20-1, the J call TRBJ1-2; a weak D match, TRBD1 (6 bases). This CDR3 has 15 amino acids. Trimming removed 0 bases at V and 3 bases at J, with 14 bases between. Germline V gives CDR1 DFQATT, CDR2 SNEGSKA (reference sequence). DNA for the CDR3: TGCAGTGCTAGAGATCCCGGGGGCGCTCACTATGGCTACACCTTC. It is translated as CSARDPGGAHYGYTF.

This clonotype was recorded at least ten times. The chain links TRBV4-3 to TRBJ2-4, with 7 bases lining up with TRBD2. The ends lost 3 bases at V and 9 bases at J; junction bases unmatched: 17. This CDR3 has 17 amino acids. Germline V gene data show CDR1 as LGHNA and CDR2 as YSLEER. The CDR3 region is CASSQAMTSPLLSIQYF. CDR3 coding DNA: TGCGCCAGCAGCCAGGCCATGACTAGCCCTCTCCTAAGCATTCAGTACTTC.

This clonotype was found many times. V usage is TRBV5-1 and J usage is TRBJ2-7, with 8 bases aligning to TRBD1. Germline loops: CDR1 SGHRS, CDR2 YFSETQ. CDR3 length equals 13 residues. J lost 5 bases, V lost 1 base, and 2 bases had no gene match. The CDR3 region has the DNA TGCGCCAGCAGCTTGTCGACAGGGGACGAGCAGTACTTC. The encoded protein is CASSLSTGDEQYF.

This clonotype was seen a few times. The chain carries TRBV29-1 and TRBJ1-2, with a weak D call TRBD1 (5 bases). The CDR3 is made up of 13 amino acids. Germline V gives CDR1 SQVTM, CDR2 ANQGSEA. The V end was cut by 6 bases, the J end by 0 bases, with 11 bases between. The chain's CDR3 is CSVQVTANYGYTF. Written as DNA, the CDR3 is TGCAGCGTACAGGTTACGGCTAACTATGGCTACACCTTC.

The rearrangement links TRBV15 to TRBJ2-5; D gene unclear. The V gene's germline CDR1 is LNHNV and CDR2 YYDKDF (reference sequence). V was trimmed by 0 bases and J by 5 bases, leaving 7 bases between them. This CDR3 spans 13 amino acids. Here the CDR3 DNA reads TGTGCCACCAGCAGAGATAAGTGGGAGACCCAGTACTTC. As protein: CATSRDKWETQYF. The whole variable domain, remainder taken from reference TRBV15 and TRBJ2-5, is DAMVIQNPRYQVTQFGKPVTLSCSQTLNHNVMYWYQQKSSQAPKLLFHYYDKDFNNEADTPDNFQSRRPNTSFCFLDIRSPGLGDTAMYLCATSRDKWETQYFGPGTRLLVL.

This chain uses TRBV12-3 or TRBV12-4 with TRBJ1-5; D possibly corresponds to TRBD1 (6 bases). The CDR3 covers 15 residues. Between the trimmed V and J ends, which lost 5 bases and 6 bases, there was a span of 17 bases. In DNA form, the CDR3 reads TGTGCCAGCAGTCCAACCGAGGGGGGTGTTCAGCCCCAGCATTTT. Translated, it gives CASSPTEGGVQPQHF.

Only a few counts were recorded for this clonotype. The rearrangement uses TRBV28 and TRBJ2-5, with D possibly TRBD2 on 5 matching bases. Germline V gives CDR1 MDHEN, CDR2 SYDVKM. V lost 6 bases, J lost 4 bases, and 21 bases lay in between. CDR3 size: 16 residues. CDR3 DNA: TGTGCCAGCAGCCGGGGAGTAGGTCTGAGGATAGAGACCCAGTACTTC. It translates to CASSRGVGLRIETQYF.

The V call is TRBV12-3 or TRBV12-4, the J call TRBJ2-1; the D is unclear. The CDR3 is made up of 13 amino acids. V was trimmed by 6 bases and J by 12 bases, leaving 18 bases between them. This CDR3 is CASRITRSHGQFF. The CDR3, as DNA: TGTGCCAGCAGAATAACACGTTCGCATGGGCAGTTCTTC.

The chain combines TRBV11-2 with TRBJ1-2; tentatively, D is TRBD1 (5 bases). The CDR3 consists of 14 residues. From germline, CDR1 is SGHAT and CDR2 FQNNGV. V was trimmed by 9 bases and J by 3 bases, leaving 17 bases between them. CDR3 DNA: TGTGCCAGTGGGAAGGCAGGGCTCGACTATGGCTACACCTTC. This sequence encodes CASGKAGLDYGYTF.

This rearrangement joins TRBV5-5 to TRBJ1-1; no clear D gene. Trimming removed 4 bases at V and 4 bases at J, with 11 bases between. The CDR3 covers 13 residues. Germline V gene data show CDR1 as SGHKS and CDR2 as YYEKEE (reference sequence). The CDR3 loop is CASSLVGLTEAFF. CDR3 sequence (DNA): TGTGCCAGCAGCCTTGTAGGGCTCACTGAAGCTTTCTTT. Supplemented by reference TRBV5-5 and TRBJ1-1, the full variable domain reads DAGVTQSPTHLIKTRGQQVTLRCSPISGHKSVSWYQQVLGQGPQFIFQYYEKEERGRGNFPDRFSARQFPNYSSELNVNALLLGDSALYLCASSLVGLTEAFFGQGTRLTVV.

As regards this clonotype: A read error may account for a junction end that differs from germline. V is TRBV29-1 and J is TRBJ2-3, with 8 bases aligning to TRBD2. Germline V gives CDR1 SQVTM, CDR2 ANQGSEA. The CDR3 totals 14 residues. The CDR3 protein is CSGERAGGSDTQYF. In DNA form, the CDR3 reads TGCAGCGGTGAACGCGCGGGGGGTTCAGATACGCAGTATTTT.

This rearrangement joins TRBV3-1 to TRBJ1-1; maybe TRBD1 (6 bases). This CDR3 spans 14 amino acids. V lost 1 base and J lost 2, with 8 bases in between. Per the germline V gene, CDR1 is LGHDT and CDR2 is YNNKEL (reference sequence). The CDR3 nucleotides read TGTGCCAGCAGCCAAGGGGACACTAACACTGAAGCTTTCTTT. This encodes CASSQGDTNTEAFF.

This clonotype came up a few times. The rearrangement uses TRBV19 and TRBJ1-2, with TRBD1 matching over 8 bases. Germline-derived CDR1 and CDR2 are LNHDA and SQIVND (reference sequence). The CDR3 is 15 residues long. Trimming removed 1 base from V and 1 base from J; junction bases left unmatched: 2. The CDR3: CASSIAGGGNYGYTF. In DNA form, the CDR3 reads TGTGCCAGTAGTATAGCAGGGGGCGGTAACTATGGCTACACCTTC. The whole variable domain, remainder taken from reference TRBV19 and TRBJ1-2, is DGGITQSPKYLFRKEGQNVTLSCEQNLNHDAMYWYRQDPGQGLRLIYYSQIVNDFQKGDIAEGYSVSREKKESFPLTVTSAQKNPTAFYLCASSIAGGGNYGYTFGSGTRLTVV.

V gene TRBV6-1 combines with J gene TRBJ2-6; 7 nucleotides agree with TRBD1. The germline CDR1 and CDR2 sequences are MNHNS and SASEGT. V gave up 3 bases and J gave up 14 bases; unmatched junction bases: 7. This CDR3 region has 13 residues. The CDR3 bases are TGTGCCAGCAGTGATTTAGGACAGGTCCTCCTGACTTTC. Translating it yields CASSDLGQVLLTF.

The chain combines TRBV29-1 with TRBJ1-1; D remains ambiguous. Trimming removed 6 bases at V and 5 bases at J, with 19 bases between. The germline gives CDR1 SQVTM, CDR2 ANQGSEA. The CDR3 spans 14 residues. Written as DNA, the CDR3 is TGCAGCGTCGCGGTCGGCCGGGTAGATACTGAAGCTTTCTTT. Its translation: CSVAVGRVDTEAFF. The full variable domain, completed using reference TRBV29-1 and TRBJ1-1, is SAVISQKPSRDICQRGTSLTIQCQVDSQVTMMFWYRQQPGQSLTLIATANQGSEATYESGFVIDKFPISRPNLTFSTLTVSNMSPEDSSIYLCSVAVGRVDTEAFFGQGTRLTVV.

The chain employs TRBV20-1 and TRBJ1-5; D possibly corresponds to TRBD1 (6 bases). This CDR3 has 15 residues. Germline V gene data show CDR1 as DFQATT and CDR2 as SNEGSKA (reference sequence). V was clipped by 5 bases and J by 3 bases, with 17 bases between them. The CDR3 loop reads CSARPPTGLNQPQHF. DNA for the CDR3: TGCAGTGCTCGACCGCCGACAGGACTCAATCAGCCCCAGCATTTT.

This clonotype was counted ten times or more. The chain uses TRBV9 and TRBJ2-5; 13 bases agree with TRBD2. CDR3 length: 15 residues. CDR1 and CDR2 (germline): SGDLS, YYNGEE. V was pared by 0 bases and J by 7 bases, with 3 bases of the junction left unmatched. The CDR3 region has the DNA TGTGCCAGCAGCGTAGGGACTAGCGGGAGAGGGACCCAGTACTTC. Amino acids: CASSVGTSGRGTQYF.

The chain is built from TRBV30 and TRBJ2-5, with D unclear. CDR3 length: 13 amino acids. The V end lost 1 base, the J end lost 7 bases, and 13 bases lay between the germline ends. Germline CDR1 reads GTSNPN; CDR2 reads SVGIG (reference sequence). The CDR3 DNA reads TGTGCCTGGAGTGCAATCGATCACGGGACCCAGTACTTC. Translating gives CAWSAIDHGTQYF.